This entry is about one T cell receptor (beta chain). No cognate antigen has been identified for it. One base away there is no much larger clone; base qualities are not given. From a lookup of the germline V gene (reference sequence), CDR1 and CDR2 are GTSNPN and SVGIG. The V end loses 0 bases and the J end loses 6 bases, and a stretch of 17 bases separates them. Spanning cysteine to phenylalanine, the CDR3 consists of 15 amino acids. The read is trimmed to its CDR3 DNA, 45 bases read in frame from base 1. At study entry, a tuberculin skin test and the QuantiFERON-TB GOLD In-Tube IGRA were used to screen adolescents for latent tuberculosis infection. Immunosequencing was performed on unsorted cryopreserved PBMC, with 90,000 to 100,000 T cells per clinical donor covered on average. Eleven high schools in the Worcester region of the Western Cape, South Africa, served as enrollment sites for adolescents aged 12 to 18 years. Ten or so M. tuberculosis-infected adolescents and approximately ten uninfected adolescents were selected, with the two groups matched for age and sex. PBMC from adolescents were isolated by density centrifugation from freshly drawn heparinized blood and were then cryopreserved.

TCR libraries were generated with the immunoSEQ multiplex PCR assay, using TCR-beta and/or TCR-alpha/delta assays for each sample. The amplified TCR libraries were sequenced on the Illumina high-throughput platform. The authors' analysis ran thus. Clustering and dimensionality reduction relied on pairwise TCRdist distances among GMM-specific receptors from T cells that were either sorted ex vivo or expanded in vitro. Each clinical repertoire was scored by mean NN-distance, the average TCRdist to the nearest 10% of tetramer-positive reference sequences. GEM TCR motif frequency was computed as the fraction of unique TCRs matching known GEM sequences by V/J usage and CDR3 length. Active tuberculosis was classified by linear discriminant analysis with leave-one-out cross-validation, implemented in scikit-learn. TCRdb took this table from immuneACCESS and kept in-frame rearrangements with V and J called. Such tables lack part of the clones; where checked against another copy, unresolved V genes explain under half of the gap, and the rest is unexplained. Clonal size and the V and J genes are those of that table, whereas D and trimming came from the DNA. In all, the sample holds 25,000 to 35,000 clones, and approximately 93% of those were seen once. Clones ranked in the top ten supply 8% of the sample.

This specimen belongs to a study of T cells in tuberculosis (dated by TCRdb to 2016 to 2019). Notes on the research overall: To characterize T cells specific for the mycobacterial lipid antigen glucose monomycolate (GMM), the study used CD1B tetramers together with high-throughput TCR immunosequencing. IGRA-negative adolescents, IGRA-positive adolescents with latent tuberculosis and adults with active tuberculosis, about nine per group, were compared in a South African clinical cohort. Beyond this particular receptor, the publication reports: Compared with IGRA-negative controls, TCR-alpha repertoires from active tuberculosis had smaller mean NN-distances to GMM-specific TCRs, which suggests that these TCRs underwent clonal expansion. The smaller NN-distances were partly driven by shorter CDR3-alpha lengths in active tuberculosis patients, and the difference for TCR-beta did not reach statistical significance. Clinical samples were chosen by availability of cryopreserved specimens, and active tuberculosis cases were adults while controls were adolescents. A classifier using the diverse GMM-specific repertoire reached roughly 89% accuracy (AUROC roughly 0.9), compared with 60% to 75% accuracy using GEM motif frequencies.

The clonotype was recovered from a donor aged 10-29 years with latent tuberculosis or without tuberculosis infection. Sequenced material: PBMCs. The sequence links TRBV30 to TRBJ1-1; TRBD1 is possibly the D segment (5 matching bases). The nucleotides are TGTGCCTGGAGTGTGGGGGGGTCCGGGGAAGCTGAAGCTTTCTTT. Protein translation: CAWSVGGSGEAEAFF.